The 21 T cell receptor beta chains below come from one sample, sequenced in a study of control samples from healthy donors and cancer patients. Clones were read by immunoSEQ multiplex PCR, and TCRdb kept only the in-frame ones, dropping some. The data hold 30,000 to 40,000 clones, with approximately 94% observed a single time. What was sequenced was PBMCs. The receptors come from a man aged 35 to 55 with colorectal cancer.

The chain is built from TRBV24-1 and TRBJ2-3, with D possibly being TRBD1 or TRBD2 (5 bases each). The germline V and J ends were trimmed by 4 bases and 0 bases, with 10 bases remaining between them. The germline V gene has CDR1 KGHDR and CDR2 SFDVKD. CDR3 length: 15 amino acids. This CDR3 reads CATSERGRSTDTQYF. CDR3 coding DNA: TGTGCCACCAGTGAGAGGGGCCGGAGCACAGATACGCAGTATTTT.

This rearrangement joins TRBV7-2 to TRBJ2-1, with D possibly TRBD1 on 6 matching bases. CDR1 and CDR2 from the germline V gene are SGHTA and FQGNSA. The CDR3 covers 15 residues. V dropped 4 bases and J dropped 3 bases, with 13 bases sitting between them. CDR3 sequence (DNA): TGTGCCAGCAGCTACGGGACACAACTCTACAATGAGCAGTTCTTC. Its protein product is CASSYGTQLYNEQFF.

The CDR3 here is CASSLGGQGGYEQYF. The CDR3 DNA is TGTGCCAGCAGCTTGGGAGGACAGGGAGGATACGAGCAGTACTTC. The chain has TRBV5-4 and TRBJ2-7; 8 bases map to TRBD1. The CDR3 is made up of 15 amino acids. V trimming: 0 bases; J trimming: 4 bases; junction bases outside the gene matches: 6. CDR1 is SGHNT and CDR2 is YYREEE in the germline V gene (reference sequence).

This chain uses TRBV2 with TRBJ2-4; 7 nucleotides line up with TRBD1. Germline assignment: CDR1 SNHLY and CDR2 FYNNEI. The trim removed 8 bases at V and 8 bases at J, leaving 18 bases unmatched. The CDR3 runs to 16 residues. The chain's CDR3 is CASGIPGQKIGDIQYF. CDR3 coding DNA: TGTGCCAGCGGTATTCCGGGACAGAAGATCGGGGACATTCAGTACTTC. Combining the CDR3 with reference TRBV2 and TRBJ2-4 gives the whole variable domain EPEVTQTPSHQVTQMGQEVILRCVPISNHLYFYWYRQILGQKVEFLVSFYNNEISEKSEIFDDQFSVERPDGSNFTLKIRSTKLEDSAMYFCASGIPGQKIGDIQYFGAGTRLSVL.

V is TRBV2 and J is TRBJ1-1; D is unclear. The germline V gene has CDR1 SNHLY and CDR2 FYNNEI. CDR3 length equals 11 residues. V was clipped by 6 bases and J by 5 bases, with 7 bases between them. CDR3 nucleotide sequence: TGTGCCAGCAGCGAATGGACTGAAGCTTTCTTT. The encoded protein is CASSEWTEAFF.

This rearrangement joins TRBV7-2 to TRBJ2-2, with D unclear. CDR3 size: 15 residues. CDR1 and CDR2 from the germline V gene are SGHTA and FQGNSA. V shed 1 base and J shed 2 bases, with 8 bases lying between them. In DNA, the CDR3 is TGTGCCAGCAGCTTAGTTTCGGTAAACACCGGGGAGCTGTTTTTT. It translates to CASSLVSVNTGELFF.

The genes are TRBV7-2 and TRBJ1-2; TRBD1 matches at 9 bases. The V gene end was trimmed by 5 bases and the J gene end by 14 bases; junction bases not matched to a gene: 12. Germline assignment: CDR1 SGHTA and CDR2 FQGNSA. This CDR3 is built from 13 residues. CDR3 bases: TGTGCCAGCAGCGGAACCGGGACAGGGCCTTGGACCTTC. Protein product: CASSGTGTGPWTF.

The J gene is TRBJ2-7, the V gene TRBV5-1; unclear D gene. Trimming removed 0 bases from V and 0 bases from J, with 7 bases in between. In germline, CDR1 is SGHRS, CDR2 YFSETQ. The CDR3 spans 14 residues. Here the CDR3 DNA reads TGCGCCAGCAGCTTGGGTCCAGCCTCCTACGAGCAGTACTTC. Encoded protein: CASSLGPASYEQYF.

V is TRBV3-1 (or the pseudogene TRBV3-2) and J is TRBJ2-7; D not resolved. In germline, CDR1 is LGHDT, CDR2 YNNKEL (reference sequence). The ends were cut back, 3 bases at V and 3 bases at J, with 15 bases in the middle. The CDR3 has 15 residues. In nucleotides, the CDR3 is TGTGCCAGCAGCCATGTCTTCTCTTATTTCTACGAGCAGTACTTC. Protein: CASSHVFSYFYEQYF.

V usage is TRBV4-2 and J usage is TRBJ2-1; 14 bases map to TRBD2. Germline-derived CDR1 and CDR2 are LGHNA and YNFKEQ. V shed 5 bases, J shed 5 bases, and the junction held 5 bases outside the gene matches. The CDR3 runs to 16 residues. The DNA of the CDR3 is TGTGCCAGCAGCGACTTGGGACTAGCGGGGGACAATGAGCAGTTCTTC. Its protein product is CASSDLGLAGDNEQFF.

This sequence joins TRBV7-2 and TRBJ1-1; D unclear. The V gene lost 5 bases and the J gene lost 0 bases, with 16 bases spanning the gap. Germline V gene data show CDR1 as SGHTA and CDR2 as FQGNSA. The CDR3 is made up of 16 amino acids. CDR3 bases: TGTGCCAGCAGCCCATACCCGACCGCCTTGAACACTGAAGCTTTCTTT. It translates to CASSPYPTALNTEAFF. Looking up the rest from reference TRBV7-2 and TRBJ1-1 gives the full variable domain: GAGVSQSPSNKVTEKGKDVELRCDPISGHTALYWYRQSLGQGLEFLIYFQGNSAPDKSGLPSDRFSAERTGGSVSTLTIQRTQQEDSAVYLCASSPYPTALNTEAFFGQGTRLTVV.

The chain carries TRBV6-5 and TRBJ1-2; tentative D call: TRBD1 (6 bases). Trimming stripped 2 bases from V and 5 bases from J, with 12 bases between. The CDR3 totals 14 residues. Germline V lookup: CDR1 MNHEY, CDR2 SVGAGI. This chain's CDR3 is CASSYGGHGYGYTF. For the CDR3, the DNA is TGTGCCAGCAGTTACGGGGGGCATGGGTATGGCTACACCTTC.

This clone was detected only a few times. This rearrangement joins TRBV2 to TRBJ1-1; D remains ambiguous. V was shortened by 4 bases and J by 0 bases, with 6 bases between the two germline ends. The CDR3 loop spans 13 amino acids. The germline gives CDR1 SNHLY, CDR2 FYNNEI. CDR3 nucleotides: TGTGCCAGCAGTGCAGAAGTGAACACTGAAGCTTTCTTT. Translated: CASSAEVNTEAFF.

The chain carries TRBV5-1 and TRBJ1-6, with a possible D match to TRBD1 (6 bases). V was shortened by 5 bases and J by 7 bases, with 10 bases between the two germline ends. CDR3 size: 13 residues. Germline CDR1 reads SGHRS; CDR2 reads YFSETQ. DNA for the CDR3: TGCGCCAGCAGAAGGACAGAGAATTCACCCCTCCACTTT. This translates into CASRRTENSPLHF.

The V and J genes are TRBV4-1 and TRBJ2-1; no firm D call. Germline CDR1 MGHRA, CDR2 YSYEKL. The CDR3 contains 14 residues. Trimming left V 1 base short and J 3 bases short, with 7 bases between. DNA for the CDR3: TGCGCCAGCAGCCAAGCGACTGACTACAATGAGCAGTTCTTC. Encoded protein: CASSQATDYNEQFF.

V and J are TRBV5-6 and TRBJ2-1; D is unclear. V lost 1 base and J 3 bases, leaving 11 bases between the germline ends. There are 15 residues in the CDR3. Germline values: CDR1 SGHDT, CDR2 YYEEEE. The DNA for the CDR3 is TGTGCCAGCAGCTTGAGGGTAGTACTCTACAATGAGCAGTTCTTC. It is translated as CASSLRVVLYNEQFF.

The chain couples TRBV18 to TRBJ1-2, with D possibly TRBD1 on 5 matching bases. The CDR3 length is 14 residues. V dropped 6 bases and J dropped 0 bases, with 11 bases sitting between them. Germline CDR1 reads KGHSH; CDR2 reads LQKENI. In DNA form, the CDR3 reads TGTGCCAGCTCGGTAGGGGAGGCTAACTATGGCTACACCTTC. Its protein is CASSVGEANYGYTF.

The J gene is TRBJ2-6, the V gene TRBV4-3; no definite D call. V lost 1 base, J lost 1 base, and 5 bases lay in between. CDR1 is LGHNA and CDR2 is YSLEER in the germline V gene. The CDR3 length is 15 residues. In DNA, the CDR3 is TGCGCCAGCAGCCAAGCGATATCTGGGGCCAACGTCCTGACTTTC. Translated, it gives CASSQAISGANVLTF.

This rearrangement joins TRBV7-9 to TRBJ2-3; 11 nucleotides agree with TRBD2. The CDR3 spans 17 residues. V shed 0 bases and J 2 bases; nucleotides not matched to a gene: 4. Germline values: CDR1 SEHNR, CDR2 FQNEAQ (reference sequence). The CDR3 protein is CASSLARLAGITDTQYF. The CDR3, as DNA: TGTGCCAGCAGCTTAGCGCGACTAGCGGGAATCACAGATACGCAGTATTTT.

The chain couples TRBV30 to TRBJ1-1; no clear D. The CDR3 is 13 residues long. Deletions cut 4 bases from V and 1 base from J, with 10 bases between. The germline V gene has CDR1 GTSNPN and CDR2 SVGIG (reference sequence). CDR3: CAWNLGRNTEAFF. DNA for the CDR3: TGTGCCTGGAACCTTGGACGGAACACTGAAGCTTTCTTT.

The chain joins TRBV5-6 to TRBJ2-7, with no clear D. The CDR3 runs 13 residues. Germline loops: CDR1 SGHDT, CDR2 YYEEEE. Trimming pared 4 bases from V and 1 base from J, leaving 9 bases between. CDR3 amino acids: CASSALVSYEQYF. CDR3 DNA sequence: TGTGCCAGCAGCGCCCTAGTTTCCTACGAGCAGTACTTC.